These 6 T cell receptor beta chains share one sample of origin, sequenced in a study of blood T cell repertoires in COVID-19. Repertoires were generated with immunoSEQ multiplex PCR, while TCRdb's copy carries only in-frame clones and drops some. The sample has 59,000 or so clones; around 80% are singletons. The sample comprised peripheral blood. The receptor set was obtained from a man aged 60 to 75 with acute or convalescent COVID-19.

The rearrangement joins TRBV3-1 (or the pseudogene TRBV3-2) to TRBJ1-5, with a tentative D call TRBD1 (6 bases). In germline, CDR1 is LGHDT, CDR2 YNNKEL (reference sequence). V shed 6 bases and J shed 10 bases, with 13 bases lying between them. The CDR3 totals 12 residues. The CDR3 protein is CASSSWGRPQHF. Written as DNA, the CDR3 is TGTGCCAGCAGTTCTTGGGGGCGACCCCAGCATTTT.

This rearrangement joins TRBV9 to TRBJ2-7, with 7 bases matching TRBD2. The V gene end was trimmed by 0 bases and the J gene end by 3 bases; junction bases not matched to a gene: 3. The V gene's germline CDR1 is SGDLS and CDR2 YYNGEE. The CDR3 runs to 14 residues. The CDR3, as DNA: TGTGCCAGCAGCGTAGCTGGGGGGGTCTACGAGCAGTACTTC. Amino acid sequence: CASSVAGGVYEQYF. The full variable domain, in which reference TRBV9 and TRBJ2-7 provide the parts outside the CDR3, is DSGVTQTPKHLITATGQRVTLRCSPRSGDLSVYWYQQSLDQGLQFLIQYYNGEERAKGNILERFSAQQFPDLHSELNLSSLELGDSALYFCASSVAGGVYEQYFGPGTRLTVT.

The rearrangement uses TRBV6-2 or TRBV6-3 and TRBJ1-3; TRBD1 aligns across 7 bases. Looked up from germline, CDR1 is MNHEY and CDR2 is SVGEGT. J lost 2 bases, V lost 1 base, and 8 bases had no gene match. The CDR3 consists of 17 residues. The CDR3 region is CASSYFRQGLAGNTIYF. The CDR3 DNA reads as TGTGCCAGCAGTTACTTTCGACAGGGCCTTGCTGGAAACACCATATATTTT.

The J gene is TRBJ2-3, the V gene TRBV28, with 10 bases lining up with TRBD1. CDR3 size: 17 residues. CDR1 is MDHEN, CDR2 SYDVKM, per germline. V lost 4 bases to trimming and J lost 9 bases; unmatched junction nucleotides: 16. This chain's CDR3 is CASSSPGTGDPQRTQYF. The CDR3 DNA reads TGTGCCAGCAGTTCCCCCGGGACAGGGGACCCACAGAGGACGCAGTATTTT.

The chain has TRBV5-1 and TRBJ1-1; D might be TRBD1 (6 bases). The germline V gene encodes CDR1 SGHRS and CDR2 YFSETQ. The germline V and J ends were trimmed by 0 bases and 3 bases, with 12 bases remaining between them. This CDR3 is 15 amino acids long. The CDR3 loop reads CASSLEVGGDTEAFF. The CDR3 DNA reads as TGCGCCAGCAGCTTGGAGGTAGGGGGTGACACTGAAGCTTTCTTT.

The chain links TRBV19 to TRBJ1-2; TRBD1 aligns across 8 bases. The V and J ends lost 5 bases and 4 bases, in that order; junction bases with no gene match: 9. Germline assignment: CDR1 LNHDA and CDR2 SQIVND (reference sequence). The CDR3 consists of 15 residues. CDR3 DNA sequence: TGTGCCAGTAGTTCTCGCGGACAGGGCCTCTATGGCTACACCTTC. Translating it yields CASSSRGQGLYGYTF.